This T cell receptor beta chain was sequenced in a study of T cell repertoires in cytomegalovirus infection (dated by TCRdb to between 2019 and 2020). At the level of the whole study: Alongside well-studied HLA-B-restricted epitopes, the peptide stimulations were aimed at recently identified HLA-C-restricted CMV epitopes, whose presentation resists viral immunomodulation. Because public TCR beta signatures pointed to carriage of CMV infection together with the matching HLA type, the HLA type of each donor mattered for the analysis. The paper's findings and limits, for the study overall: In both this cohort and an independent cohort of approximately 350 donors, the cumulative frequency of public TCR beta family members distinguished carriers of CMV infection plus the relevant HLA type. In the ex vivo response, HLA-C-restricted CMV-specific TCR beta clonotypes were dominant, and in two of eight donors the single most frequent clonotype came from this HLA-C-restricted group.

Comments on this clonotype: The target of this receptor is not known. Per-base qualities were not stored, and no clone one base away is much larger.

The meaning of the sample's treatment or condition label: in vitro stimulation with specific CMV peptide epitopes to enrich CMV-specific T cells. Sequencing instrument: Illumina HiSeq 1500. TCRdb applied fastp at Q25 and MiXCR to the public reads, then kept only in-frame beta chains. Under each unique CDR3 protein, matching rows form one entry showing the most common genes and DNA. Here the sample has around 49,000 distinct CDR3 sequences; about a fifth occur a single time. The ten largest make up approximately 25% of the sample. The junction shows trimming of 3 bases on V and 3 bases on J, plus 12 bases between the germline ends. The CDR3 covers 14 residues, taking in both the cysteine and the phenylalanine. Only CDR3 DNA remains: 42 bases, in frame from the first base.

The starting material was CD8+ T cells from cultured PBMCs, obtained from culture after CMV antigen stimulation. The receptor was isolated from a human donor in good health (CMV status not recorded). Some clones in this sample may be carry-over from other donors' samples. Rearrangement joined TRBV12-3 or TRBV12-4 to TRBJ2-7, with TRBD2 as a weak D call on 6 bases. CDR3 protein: CASSFVADLYEQYF. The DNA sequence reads TGTGCCAGCAGTTTCGTAGCGGACCTCTACGAGCAGTACTTC.